This T cell receptor beta chain emerged from a study of vaccination effects on CD4 cells after COVID-19. The assay was immunoSEQ multiplex PCR, and TCRdb's table has in-frame clones only and misses some. The sample has around 67,000 clones; about 86% are singletons. Germline CDR1 KGHSH, CDR2 LQKENI. The J segment lost 5 bases and the V segment lost 0 bases, leaving 5 bases of the junction unmatched. The CDR3 runs 16 residues. As to this clone: Its specificity is not known.

Sequencing followed a ViraFEST assay step that expanded antigen-specific CD4+ T cells with viral peptide pools. Isolation of CD4+ T cells took place after 10 days of culture. Participants got two doses of BNT162b2 or mRNA-1273 vaccine. This sequence was found in a human donor who received a COVID-19 vaccine. The sample consisted of CD4+ T cells from PBMCs cultured with HCoV-229E spike peptides, taken after COVID-19 vaccination. The V and J genes are TRBV18 and TRBJ2-2, with 8 bases matching TRBD1. The CDR3 DNA is TGTGCCAGCTCACCACCAAGCAGGGGGCGGACCGGGGAGCTGTTTTTT. It codes for CASSPPSRGRTGELFF.